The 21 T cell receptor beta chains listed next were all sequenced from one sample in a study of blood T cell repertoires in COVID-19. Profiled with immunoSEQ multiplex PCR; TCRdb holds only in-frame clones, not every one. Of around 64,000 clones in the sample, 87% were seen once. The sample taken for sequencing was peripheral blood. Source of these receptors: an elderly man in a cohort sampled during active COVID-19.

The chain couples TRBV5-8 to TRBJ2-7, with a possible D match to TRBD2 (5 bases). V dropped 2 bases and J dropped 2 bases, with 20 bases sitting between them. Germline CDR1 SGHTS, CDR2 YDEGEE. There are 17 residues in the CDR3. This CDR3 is CASSLDQTTGLTYEQYF. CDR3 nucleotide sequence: TGTGCCAGCAGCTTAGATCAGACTACCGGGTTAACCTACGAGCAGTACTTC.

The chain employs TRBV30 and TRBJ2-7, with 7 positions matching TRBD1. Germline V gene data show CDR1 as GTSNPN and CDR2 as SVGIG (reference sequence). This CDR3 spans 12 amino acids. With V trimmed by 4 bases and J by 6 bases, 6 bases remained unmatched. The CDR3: CAWKGGSGEQYF. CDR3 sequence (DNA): TGTGCCTGGAAAGGGGGCTCGGGCGAGCAGTACTTC. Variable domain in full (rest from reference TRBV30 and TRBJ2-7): SQTIHQWPATLVQPVGSPLSLECTVEGTSNPNLYWYRQAAGRGLQLLFYSVGIGQISSEVPQNLSASRPQDRQFILSSKKLLLSDSGFYLCAWKGGSGEQYFGPGTRLTVT.

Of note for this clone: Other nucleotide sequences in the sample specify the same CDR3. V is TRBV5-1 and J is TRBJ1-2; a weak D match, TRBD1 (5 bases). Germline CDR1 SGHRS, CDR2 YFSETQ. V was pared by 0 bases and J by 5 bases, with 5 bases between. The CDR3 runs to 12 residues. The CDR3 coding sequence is TGCGCCAGCAGCTTGGCAGGGTATGGCTACACCTTC. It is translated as CASSLAGYGYTF.

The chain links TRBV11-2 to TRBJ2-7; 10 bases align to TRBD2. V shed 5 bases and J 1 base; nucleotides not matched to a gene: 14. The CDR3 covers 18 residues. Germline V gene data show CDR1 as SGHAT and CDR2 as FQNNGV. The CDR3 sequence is CASSPGVAGGERSYEQYF. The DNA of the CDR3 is TGTGCCAGCAGCCCGGGGGTAGCGGGAGGAGAAAGGTCCTACGAGCAGTACTTC.

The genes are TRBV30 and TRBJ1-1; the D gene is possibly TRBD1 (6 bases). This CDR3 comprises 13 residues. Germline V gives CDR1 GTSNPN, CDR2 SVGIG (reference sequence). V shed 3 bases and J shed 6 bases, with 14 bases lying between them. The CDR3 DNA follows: TGTGCCTGGAGACCCCGAGGGGGAGCTGAAGCTTTCTTT. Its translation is CAWRPRGGAEAFF. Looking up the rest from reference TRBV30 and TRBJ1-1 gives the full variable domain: SQTIHQWPATLVQPVGSPLSLECTVEGTSNPNLYWYRQAAGRGLQLLFYSVGIGQISSEVPQNLSASRPQDRQFILSSKKLLLSDSGFYLCAWRPRGGAEAFFGQGTRLTVV.

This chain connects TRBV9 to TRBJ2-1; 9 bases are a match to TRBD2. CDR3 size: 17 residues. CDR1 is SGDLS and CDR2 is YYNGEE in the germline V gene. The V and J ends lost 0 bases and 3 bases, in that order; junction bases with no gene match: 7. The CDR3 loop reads CASSVGYLAGIYNEQFF. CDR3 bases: TGTGCCAGCAGCGTAGGATATCTAGCGGGAATCTACAATGAGCAGTTCTTC.

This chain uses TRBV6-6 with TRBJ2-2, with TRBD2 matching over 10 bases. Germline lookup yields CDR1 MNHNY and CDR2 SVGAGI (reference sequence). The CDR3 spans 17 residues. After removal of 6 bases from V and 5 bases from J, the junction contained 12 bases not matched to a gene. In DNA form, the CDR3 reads TGTGCCAGCAGCCGAGAGCTAGCGGGGGTAAAGACCGGGGAGCTGTTTTTT. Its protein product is CASSRELAGVKTGELFF.

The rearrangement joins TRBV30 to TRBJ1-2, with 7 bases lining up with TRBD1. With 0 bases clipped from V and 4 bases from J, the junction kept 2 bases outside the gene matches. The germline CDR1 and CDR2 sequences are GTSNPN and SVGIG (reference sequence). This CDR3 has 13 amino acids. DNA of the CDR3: TGTGCCTGGAGTGTTGGGACAGCCTATGGCTACACCTTC. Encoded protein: CAWSVGTAYGYTF.

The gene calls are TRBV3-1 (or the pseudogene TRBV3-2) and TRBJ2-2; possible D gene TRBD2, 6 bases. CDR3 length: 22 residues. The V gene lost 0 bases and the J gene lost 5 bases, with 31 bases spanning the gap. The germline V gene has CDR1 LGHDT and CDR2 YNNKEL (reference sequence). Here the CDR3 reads CASSQDHRLSPGLGVGTGELFF. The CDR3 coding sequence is TGTGCCAGCAGCCAAGATCATCGTCTAAGCCCGGGACTGGGGGTTGGGACCGGGGAGCTGTTTTTT.

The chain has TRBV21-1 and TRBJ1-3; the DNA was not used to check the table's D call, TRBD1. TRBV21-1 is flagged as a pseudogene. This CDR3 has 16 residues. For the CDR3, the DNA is TGTGCCAGCAGCAGCGCCCCGGGACAGGGGGGAAACACCATATATTTT. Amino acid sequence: CASSSAPGQGGNTIYF.

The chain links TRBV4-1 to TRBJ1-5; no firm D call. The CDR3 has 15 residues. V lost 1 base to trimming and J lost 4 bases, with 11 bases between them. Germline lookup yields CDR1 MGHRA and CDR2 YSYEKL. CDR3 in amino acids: CASSQADLGNQPQHF. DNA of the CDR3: TGCGCCAGCAGCCAAGCGGACTTGGGTAATCAGCCCCAGCATTTT.

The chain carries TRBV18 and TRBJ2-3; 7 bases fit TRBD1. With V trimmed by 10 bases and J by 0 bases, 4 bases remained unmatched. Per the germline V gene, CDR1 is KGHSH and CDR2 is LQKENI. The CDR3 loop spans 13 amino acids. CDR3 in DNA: TGTGCCACCCGGACAGGTAGCACAGATACGCAGTATTTT. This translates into CATRTGSTDTQYF. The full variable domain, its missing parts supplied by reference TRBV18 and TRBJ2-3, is NAGVMQNPRHLVRRRGQEARLRCSPMKGHSHVYWYRQLPEEGLKFMVYLQKENIIDESGMPKERFSAEFPKEGPSILRIQQVVRGDSAAYFCATRTGSTDTQYFGPGTRLTVL.

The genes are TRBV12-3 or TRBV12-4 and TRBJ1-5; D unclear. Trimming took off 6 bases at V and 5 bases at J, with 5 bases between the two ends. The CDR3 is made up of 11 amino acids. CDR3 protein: CASRRDQPQHF. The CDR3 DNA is TGTGCCAGCAGGCGGGATCAGCCCCAGCATTTT.

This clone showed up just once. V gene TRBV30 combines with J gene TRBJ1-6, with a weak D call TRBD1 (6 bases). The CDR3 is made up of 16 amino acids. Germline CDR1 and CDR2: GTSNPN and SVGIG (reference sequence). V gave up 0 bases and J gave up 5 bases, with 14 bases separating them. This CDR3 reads CAWSVVRGVNNSPLHF. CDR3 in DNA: TGTGCCTGGAGTGTAGTCAGGGGAGTTAATAATTCACCCCTCCACTTT.

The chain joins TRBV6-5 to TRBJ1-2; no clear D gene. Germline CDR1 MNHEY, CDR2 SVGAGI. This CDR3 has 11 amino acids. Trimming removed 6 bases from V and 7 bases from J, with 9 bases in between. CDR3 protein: CASRESSGYTF. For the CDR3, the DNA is TGTGCCAGCAGGGAGTCATCTGGCTACACCTTC.

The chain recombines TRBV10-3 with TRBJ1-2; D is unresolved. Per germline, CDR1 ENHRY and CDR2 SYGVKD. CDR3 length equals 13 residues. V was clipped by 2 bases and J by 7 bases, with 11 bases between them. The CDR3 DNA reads TGTGCCATCAGTGAGGGACGGGAGGTTGGCTACACCTTC. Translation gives CAISEGREVGYTF.

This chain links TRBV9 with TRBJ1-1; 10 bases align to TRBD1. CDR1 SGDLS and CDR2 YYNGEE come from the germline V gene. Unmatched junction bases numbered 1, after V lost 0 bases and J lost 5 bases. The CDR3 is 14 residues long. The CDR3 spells CASSVAGQGTEAFF. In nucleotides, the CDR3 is TGTGCCAGCAGCGTAGCGGGACAGGGGACTGAAGCTTTCTTT.

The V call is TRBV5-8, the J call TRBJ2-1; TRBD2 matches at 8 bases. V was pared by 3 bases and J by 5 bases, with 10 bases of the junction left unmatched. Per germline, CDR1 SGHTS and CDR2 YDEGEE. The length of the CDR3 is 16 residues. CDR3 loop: CASSSYSGSGNNEQFF. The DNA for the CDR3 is TGTGCCAGCAGCTCTTACAGCGGGAGTGGGAACAATGAGCAGTTCTTC.

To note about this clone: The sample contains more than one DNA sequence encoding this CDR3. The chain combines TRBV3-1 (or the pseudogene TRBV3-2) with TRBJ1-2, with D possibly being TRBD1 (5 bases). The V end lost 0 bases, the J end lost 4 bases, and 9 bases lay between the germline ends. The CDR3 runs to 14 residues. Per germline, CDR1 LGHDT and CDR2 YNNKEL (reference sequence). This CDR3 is CASSQDSGGYGYTF. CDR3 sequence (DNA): TGTGCCAGCAGCCAAGATTCGGGGGGCTATGGCTACACCTTC.

Here the CDR3 DNA reads TGTGCCAGCAGCCAAGGGTCGACAGTGTCAAATCAGCCCCAGCATTTT. Protein sequence: CASSQGSTVSNQPQHF. This chain joins TRBV3-1 (or the pseudogene TRBV3-2) and TRBJ1-5, with a tentative D call TRBD1 (5 bases). Germline V gene sequence: CDR1 LGHDT, CDR2 YNNKEL (reference sequence). This CDR3 is built from 16 residues. Trimming removed 1 base at V and 4 bases at J, with 14 bases between.

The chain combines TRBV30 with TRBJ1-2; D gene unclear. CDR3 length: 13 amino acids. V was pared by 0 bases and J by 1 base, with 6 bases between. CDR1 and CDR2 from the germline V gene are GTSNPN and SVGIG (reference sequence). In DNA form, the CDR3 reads TGTGCCTGGAGTGTCCAGGATAACTATGGCTACACCTTC. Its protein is CAWSVQDNYGYTF.